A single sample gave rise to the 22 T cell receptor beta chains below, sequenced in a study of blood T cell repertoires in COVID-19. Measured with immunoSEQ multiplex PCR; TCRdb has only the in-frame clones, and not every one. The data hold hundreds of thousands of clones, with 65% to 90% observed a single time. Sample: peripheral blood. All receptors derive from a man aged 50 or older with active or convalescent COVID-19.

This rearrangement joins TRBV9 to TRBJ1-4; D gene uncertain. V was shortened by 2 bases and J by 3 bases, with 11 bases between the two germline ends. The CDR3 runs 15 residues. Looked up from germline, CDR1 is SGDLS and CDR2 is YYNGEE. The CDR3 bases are TGTGCCAGCAGCGTGCTCGGGATACCTAATGAAAAACTGTTTTTT. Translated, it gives CASSVLGIPNEKLFF.

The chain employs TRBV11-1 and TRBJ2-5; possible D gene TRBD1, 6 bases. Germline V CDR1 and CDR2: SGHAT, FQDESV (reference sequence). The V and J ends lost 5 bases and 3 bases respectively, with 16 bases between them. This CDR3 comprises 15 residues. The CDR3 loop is CASSLDRGLKETQYF. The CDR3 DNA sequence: TGTGCCAGCAGCCTGGACAGAGGCCTAAAAGAGACCCAGTACTTC.

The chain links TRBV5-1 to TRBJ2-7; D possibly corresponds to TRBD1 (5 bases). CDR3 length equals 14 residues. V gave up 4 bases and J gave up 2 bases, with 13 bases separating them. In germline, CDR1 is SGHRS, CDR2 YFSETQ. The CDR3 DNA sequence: TGCGCCAGCAGCGAAAGACAGCCAACCTACGAGCAGTACTTC. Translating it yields CASSERQPTYEQYF.

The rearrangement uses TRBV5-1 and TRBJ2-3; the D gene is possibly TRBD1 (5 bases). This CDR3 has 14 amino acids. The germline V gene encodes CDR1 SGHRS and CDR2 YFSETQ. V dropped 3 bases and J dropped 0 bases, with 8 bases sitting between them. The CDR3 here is CASSSGASTDTQYF. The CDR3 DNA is TGCGCCAGCAGCTCTGGGGCTAGCACAGATACGCAGTATTTT.

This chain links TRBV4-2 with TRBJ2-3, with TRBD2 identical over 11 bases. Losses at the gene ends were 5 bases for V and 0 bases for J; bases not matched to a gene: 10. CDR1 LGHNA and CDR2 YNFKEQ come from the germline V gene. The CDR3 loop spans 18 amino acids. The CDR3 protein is CASSERLAGSKSTDTQYF. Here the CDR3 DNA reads TGTGCCAGCAGCGAAAGACTAGCGGGGAGTAAGAGCACAGATACGCAGTATTTT.

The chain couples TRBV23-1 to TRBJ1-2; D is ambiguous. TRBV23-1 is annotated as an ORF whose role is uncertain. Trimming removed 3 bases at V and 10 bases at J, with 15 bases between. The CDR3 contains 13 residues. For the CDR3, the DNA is TGCGCCAGCAGTCATTTTAGCTGGAATGACTACACCTTC. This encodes CASSHFSWNDYTF.

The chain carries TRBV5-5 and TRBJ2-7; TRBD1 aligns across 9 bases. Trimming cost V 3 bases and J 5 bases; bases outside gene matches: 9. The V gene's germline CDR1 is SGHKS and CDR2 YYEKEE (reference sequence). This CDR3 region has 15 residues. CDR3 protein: CASSYAGQGRHEQYF. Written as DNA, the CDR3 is TGTGCCAGCAGCTATGCGGGACAGGGTAGGCACGAGCAGTACTTC.

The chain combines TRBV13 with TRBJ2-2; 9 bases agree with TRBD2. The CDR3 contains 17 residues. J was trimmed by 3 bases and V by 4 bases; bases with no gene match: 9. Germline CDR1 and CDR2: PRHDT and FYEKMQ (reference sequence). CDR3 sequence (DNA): TGTGCCAGCAGCTCCAATAGCGGGAGCGGTCACACCGGGGAGCTGTTTTTT. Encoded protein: CASSSNSGSGHTGELFF.

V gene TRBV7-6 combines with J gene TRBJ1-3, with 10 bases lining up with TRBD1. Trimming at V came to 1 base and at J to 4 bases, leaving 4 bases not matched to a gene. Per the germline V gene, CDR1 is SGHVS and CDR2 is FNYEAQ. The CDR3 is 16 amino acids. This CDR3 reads CASSLGQGASGNTIYF. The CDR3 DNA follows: TGTGCCAGCAGCTTAGGACAGGGGGCGTCAGGAAACACCATATATTTT.

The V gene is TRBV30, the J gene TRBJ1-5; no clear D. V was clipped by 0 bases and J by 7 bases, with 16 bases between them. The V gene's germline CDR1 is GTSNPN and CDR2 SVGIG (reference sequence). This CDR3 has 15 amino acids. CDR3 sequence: CAWSVKPPPQQPQHF. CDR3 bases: TGTGCCTGGAGTGTAAAGCCGCCTCCTCAACAGCCCCAGCATTTT.

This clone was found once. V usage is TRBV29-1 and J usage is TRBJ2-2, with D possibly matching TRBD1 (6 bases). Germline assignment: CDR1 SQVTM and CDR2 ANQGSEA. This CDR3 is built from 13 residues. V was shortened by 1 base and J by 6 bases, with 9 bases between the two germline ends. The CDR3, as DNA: TGCAGCGTTGAAGGGAAGGGGGCCGGGGAGCTGTTTTTT. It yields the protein CSVEGKGAGELFF.

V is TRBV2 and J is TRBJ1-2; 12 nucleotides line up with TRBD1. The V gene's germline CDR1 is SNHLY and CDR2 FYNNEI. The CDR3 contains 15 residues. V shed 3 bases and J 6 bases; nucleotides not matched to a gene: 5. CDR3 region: CASSEGTGGADGYTF. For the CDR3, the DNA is TGTGCCAGCAGTGAGGGGACAGGGGGCGCCGATGGCTACACCTTC. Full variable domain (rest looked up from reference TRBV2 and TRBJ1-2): EPEVTQTPSHQVTQMGQEVILRCVPISNHLYFYWYRQILGQKVEFLVSFYNNEISEKSEIFDDQFSVERPDGSNFTLKIRSTKLEDSAMYFCASSEGTGGADGYTFGSGTRLTVV.

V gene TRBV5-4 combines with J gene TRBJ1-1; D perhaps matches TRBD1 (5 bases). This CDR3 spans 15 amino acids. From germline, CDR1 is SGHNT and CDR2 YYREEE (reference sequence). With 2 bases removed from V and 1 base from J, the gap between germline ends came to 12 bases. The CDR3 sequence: CASSFRGSPNTEAFF. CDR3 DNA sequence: TGTGCCAGCAGCTTCCGGGGGAGCCCGAACACTGAAGCTTTCTTT.

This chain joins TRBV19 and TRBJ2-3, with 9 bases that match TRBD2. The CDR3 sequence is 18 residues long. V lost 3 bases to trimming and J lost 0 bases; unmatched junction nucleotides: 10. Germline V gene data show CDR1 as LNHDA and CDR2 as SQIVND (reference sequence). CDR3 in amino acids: CASSILGASGASTDTQYF. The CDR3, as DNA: TGTGCCAGTAGTATCCTAGGGGCTAGCGGGGCTAGCACAGATACGCAGTATTTT. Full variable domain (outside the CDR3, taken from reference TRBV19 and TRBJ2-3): DGGITQSPKYLFRKEGQNVTLSCEQNLNHDAMYWYRQDPGQGLRLIYYSQIVNDFQKGDIAEGYSVSREKKESFPLTVTSAQKNPTAFYLCASSILGASGASTDTQYFGPGTRLTVL.

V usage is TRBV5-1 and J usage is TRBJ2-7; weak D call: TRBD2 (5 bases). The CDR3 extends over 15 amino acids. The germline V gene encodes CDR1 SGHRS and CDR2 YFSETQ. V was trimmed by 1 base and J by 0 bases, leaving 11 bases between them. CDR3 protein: CASSLNSGSSYEQYF. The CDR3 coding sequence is TGCGCCAGCAGCTTGAACAGCGGAAGCTCCTACGAGCAGTACTTC.

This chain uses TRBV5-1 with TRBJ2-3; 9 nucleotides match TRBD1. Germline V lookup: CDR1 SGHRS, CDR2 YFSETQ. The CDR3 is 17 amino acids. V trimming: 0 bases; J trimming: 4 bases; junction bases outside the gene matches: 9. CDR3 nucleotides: TGCGCCAGCAGCTTGGCACCGGTGGGACAGGGTGCAGATACGCAGTATTTT. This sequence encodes CASSLAPVGQGADTQYF.

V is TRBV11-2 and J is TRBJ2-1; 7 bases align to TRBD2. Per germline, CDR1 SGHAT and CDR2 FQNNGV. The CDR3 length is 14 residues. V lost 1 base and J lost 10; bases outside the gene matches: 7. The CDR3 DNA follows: TGTGCCAGCAGCTTAGTCCGGGAGGCACAAGAGCAGTTCTTC. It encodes CASSLVREAQEQFF.

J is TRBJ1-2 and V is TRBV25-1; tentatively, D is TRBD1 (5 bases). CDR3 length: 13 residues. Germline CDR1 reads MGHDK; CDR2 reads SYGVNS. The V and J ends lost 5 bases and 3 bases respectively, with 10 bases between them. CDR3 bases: TGTGCCAGCAGTACAGGACCCCACTATGGCTACACCTTC. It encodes CASSTGPHYGYTF.

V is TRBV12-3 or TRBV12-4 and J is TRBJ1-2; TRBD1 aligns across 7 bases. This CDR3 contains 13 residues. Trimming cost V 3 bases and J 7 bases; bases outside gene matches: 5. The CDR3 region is CASSLRDSSGYTF. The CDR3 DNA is TGTGCCAGCAGTTTGAGGGACAGCTCTGGCTACACCTTC.

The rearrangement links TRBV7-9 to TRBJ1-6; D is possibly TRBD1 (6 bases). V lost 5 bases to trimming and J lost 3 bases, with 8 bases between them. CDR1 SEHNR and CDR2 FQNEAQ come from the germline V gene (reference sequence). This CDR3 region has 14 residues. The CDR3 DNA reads TGTGCCAGCAGCCAGGGGCACTATAATTCACCCCTCCACTTT. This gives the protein CASSQGHYNSPLHF.

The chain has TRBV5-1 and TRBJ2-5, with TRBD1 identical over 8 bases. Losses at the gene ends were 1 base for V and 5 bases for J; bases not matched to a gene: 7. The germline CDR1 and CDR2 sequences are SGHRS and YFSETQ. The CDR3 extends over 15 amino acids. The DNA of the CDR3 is TGCGCCAGCAGCTTGAGGACAGGGTTCTTGGAGACCCAGTACTTC. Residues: CASSLRTGFLETQYF. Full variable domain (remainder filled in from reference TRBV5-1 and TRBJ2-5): KAGVTQTPRYLIKTRGQQVTLSCSPISGHRSVSWYQQTPGQGLQFLFEYFSETQRNKGNFPGRFSGRQFSNSRSEMNVSTLELGDSALYLCASSLRTGFLETQYFGPGTRLLVL.

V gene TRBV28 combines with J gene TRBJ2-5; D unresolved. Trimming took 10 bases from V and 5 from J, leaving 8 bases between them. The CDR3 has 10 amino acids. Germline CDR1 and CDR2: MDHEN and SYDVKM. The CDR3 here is CAIGDETQYF. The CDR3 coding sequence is TGTGCCATCGGAGATGAGACCCAGTACTTC.